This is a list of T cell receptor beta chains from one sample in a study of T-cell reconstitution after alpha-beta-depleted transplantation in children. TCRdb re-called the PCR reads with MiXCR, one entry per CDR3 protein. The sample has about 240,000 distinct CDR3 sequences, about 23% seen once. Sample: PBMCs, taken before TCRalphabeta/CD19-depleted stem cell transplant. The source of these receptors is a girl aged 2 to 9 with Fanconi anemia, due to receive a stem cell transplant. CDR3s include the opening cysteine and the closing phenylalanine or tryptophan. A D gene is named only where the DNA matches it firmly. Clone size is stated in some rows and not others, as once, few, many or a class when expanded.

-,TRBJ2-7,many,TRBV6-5,TGTGCCAGCAGTTCTGTTAGCCTGACCCCCTACGAGCAGTACTTC,CASSSVSLTPYEQYF
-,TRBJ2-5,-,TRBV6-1,TGTGCCAGCAGTGGGCGCGGGTCCTGGGAGACCCAGTACTTC,CASSGRGSWETQYF
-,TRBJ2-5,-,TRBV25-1,TGTGCCAGCGGTAGGCAGGGTGCGGAGACCCAGTACTTC,CASGRQGAETQYF
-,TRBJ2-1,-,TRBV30,TGTGCCTGGAGTGGGGGAGGAGCATACAATGAGCAGTTCTTC,CAWSGGGAYNEQFF
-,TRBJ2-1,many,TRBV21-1,TGTGCCAGCAGCAAAGTCTGGATGGGGTCCCCCTACAATGAGCAGTTCTTC,CASSKVWMGSPYNEQFF
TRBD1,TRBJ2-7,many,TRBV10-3,TGTGCCACAACACGGGGACAGGGTTCCGAGCAGTACTTC,CATTRGQGSEQYF
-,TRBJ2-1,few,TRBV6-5,TGTGCCAGCGGGGGAATTTCCAATGAGCAGTTCTTC,CASGGISNEQFF
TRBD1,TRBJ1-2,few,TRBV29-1,TGCAGCGTTGATGTAGGGGACAGCCCAACCTATGGCTACACCTTC,CSVDVGDSPTYGYTF
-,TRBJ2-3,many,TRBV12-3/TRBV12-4,TGTGCCAGCAGTTTAGCCTTGGGTCAAGGTATGGATACGCAGTATTTT,CASSLALGQGMDTQYF
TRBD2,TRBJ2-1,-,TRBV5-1,TGCGCCAGCAGCTTGGCCGCCAGCGGGGGGGCTTTGGAGCAGTTCTTC,CASSLAASGGALEQFF
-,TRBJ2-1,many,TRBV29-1,TGCAGCGTTCGACAAGTGGGTTTGATCGATGAGCAGTTCTTC,CSVRQVGLIDEQFF
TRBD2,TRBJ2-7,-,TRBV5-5,TGTGCCAGCAGTCTGGCGGCTAGCGGGATCTACGAGCAGTACTTC,CASSLAASGIYEQYF
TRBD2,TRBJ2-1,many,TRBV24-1,TGTGCCACCAGTGATTCCTCGGCGGGAGGGCACAATGAGCAGTTCTTC,CATSDSSAGGHNEQFF
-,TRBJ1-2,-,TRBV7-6,TGTGCCAGCAGCTTAGCGAAGGATCCTAACTATGGCTACACCTTC,CASSLAKDPNYGYTF
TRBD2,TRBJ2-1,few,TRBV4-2,TGTGCCAGCAGCCAAGCACCCTCGGGGACTAGCGTCTACAATGAGCAGTTCTTC,CASSQAPSGTSVYNEQFF
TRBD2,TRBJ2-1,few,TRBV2,TGTGCCAGCAGTGATGGATTCGGGACTAGCGGGAGGGGTCTGTTCTTC,CASSDGFGTSGRGLFF
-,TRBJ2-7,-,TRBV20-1,TGCAGTGCTAGAGACCAGGGGGGGAACTACGAGCAGTACTTC,CSARDQGGNYEQYF
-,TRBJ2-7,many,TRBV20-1,TGCAGCGCCGGATCCTACGAGCAGTACTTC,CSAGSYEQYF
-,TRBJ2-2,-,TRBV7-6,TGTGCCAGCAGCTTATTTTCAGTTTTATCCGGGGAGCTGTTTTTT,CASSLFSVLSGELFF
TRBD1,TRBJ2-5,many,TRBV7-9,TGTGCCAGCAGCACCGGGACAGGGGTAATCGAGACCCAGTACTTC,CASSTGTGVIETQYF
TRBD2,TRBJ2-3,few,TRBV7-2,TGTGCCAGCAGCTTACGCCCGCCTACTAGCGGGAGAACAGATACGCAGTATTTT,CASSLRPPTSGRTDTQYF
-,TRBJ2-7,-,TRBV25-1,TGTGCCAGCAGTATACTAGGTTACTACGAGCAGTACTTC,CASSILGYYEQYF
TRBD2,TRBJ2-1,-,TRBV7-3,TGTGCCAGCAGCTCCGGACGTAGCGGGGGGTACAATGAGCAGTTCTTC,CASSSGRSGGYNEQFF
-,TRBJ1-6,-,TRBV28,TGTGCCAGCAGTCGAAGGGGGGTCCCAAATTCACCCCTCCACTTT,CASSRRGVPNSPLHF
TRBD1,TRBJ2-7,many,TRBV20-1,TGCAGTGCTAGAGATGCCGGGACAGCCTCCTACGAGCAGTACTTC,CSARDAGTASYEQYF
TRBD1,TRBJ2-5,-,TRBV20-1,TGCAGTGCTAGACCTATCGGGCAGGGGGCTCGGGAGACCCAGTACTTC,CSARPIGQGARETQYF
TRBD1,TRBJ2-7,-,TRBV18,TGTGCCAGCTCACGTACGCTCGGGGACAGGGATGACGAGCAGTACTTC,CASSRTLGDRDDEQYF
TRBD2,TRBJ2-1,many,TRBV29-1,TGCAGCGTTGAAGATAGGGCTAGCGGGAGGCTGGGGGAGTTCTTC,CSVEDRASGRLGEFF
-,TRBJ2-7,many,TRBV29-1,TGCAGCGTTCGATCAGGCAGGGGCCACGAGCAGTACTTC,CSVRSGRGHEQYF
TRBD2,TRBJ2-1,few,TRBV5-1,TGCGCCAGCAGCTTTAGCGGGAGGTTCATGGATGAGCAGTTCTTC,CASSFSGRFMDEQFF
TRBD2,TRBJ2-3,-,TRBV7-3,TGTGCCAGCAGCACTAGCGGGGGGGCCTTAGATACGCAGTATTTT,CASSTSGGALDTQYF
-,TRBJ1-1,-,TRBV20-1,TGCAGTGCTAGAGGACAGGTTCCCCTGAACACTGAAGCTTTCTTT,CSARGQVPLNTEAFF
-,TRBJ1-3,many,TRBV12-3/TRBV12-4,TGTGCTTCTCAAGGGGATTTCTCTGGAAACACCATATATTTT,CASQGDFSGNTIYF
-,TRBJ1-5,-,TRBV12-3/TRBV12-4,TGTGCCAGCAGTTTAACACCCCAGGGTAGCAATCAGCCCCAGCATTTT,CASSLTPQGSNQPQHF
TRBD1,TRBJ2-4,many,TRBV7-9,TGTGCCAGCAGGCACGACAGGGGCGCCTCCAAAAACATTCAGTACTTC,CASRHDRGASKNIQYF
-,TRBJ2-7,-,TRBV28,TGTGCCAGCAGTTTAGCGGTGAGGGTCGGTTCACTTCTCGGTAATCCTAACTTC,CASSLAVRVGSLLGNPNF
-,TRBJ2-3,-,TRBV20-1,TGCAGTGCTAGTAGCAGTTGGAGCACAGATACGCAGTATTTT,CSASSSWSTDTQYF